The 9 T cell receptor beta chains presented below share a single source sample, sequenced in a study of long-term antiretroviral therapy in people with HIV. An immunoSEQ assay, version v3.0, was performed at survey level. Sequencing used immunoSEQ multiplex PCR; TCRdb keeps in-frame clones, though not all of them. The sample consists of about 22,000 clones, roughly 85% of them appearing once. Sequenced material: unsorted PBMCs, taken 1.2 years after starting antiretroviral therapy. The receptor set was obtained from a woman in her 40s with HIV.

V usage is TRBV27 and J usage is TRBJ1-1, with D unresolved. Between the trimmed V and J ends, which lost 4 bases and 1 base, there was a span of 10 bases. The germline gives CDR1 MNHEY, CDR2 SMNVEV (reference sequence). The CDR3 runs 14 residues. The CDR3 sequence is CASSSLMSNTEAFF. CDR3 sequence (DNA): TGTGCCAGCAGTTCCCTGATGTCGAACACTGAAGCTTTCTTT.

The chain couples TRBV19 to TRBJ2-1, with D perhaps matching TRBD1 (6 bases). Germline V lookup: CDR1 LNHDA, CDR2 SQIVND (reference sequence). V was trimmed by 3 bases and J by 3 bases, leaving 18 bases between them. This CDR3 comprises 17 residues. The CDR3 reads CASSMAGVRVFYNEQFF. The CDR3 DNA reads TGTGCCAGTAGTATGGCAGGGGTGAGGGTTTTCTACAATGAGCAGTTCTTC.

J is TRBJ1-1 and V is TRBV12-5; D uncertain. V lost 6 bases and J 4 bases, leaving 15 bases between the germline ends. The germline V gene encodes CDR1 LGHNT and CDR2 FRNRAP. This CDR3 has 14 residues. CDR3 DNA: TGTGCTAGTGGGCGGACGGCGGAGAGCACTGAAGCTTTCTTT. This translates into CASGRTAESTEAFF.

The V and J genes are TRBV19 and TRBJ2-2, with 9 bases that match TRBD1. The CDR3 spans 14 residues. V dropped 10 bases and J dropped 5; count of bases not matched to a gene: 8. Germline V gene lookup returns CDR1 LNHDA and CDR2 SQIVND (reference sequence). As DNA, the CDR3 is TGTGCCACCACACAGGGGGCATTGACCGGGGAGCTGTTTTTT. This codes for CATTQGALTGELFF.

This rearrangement joins TRBV29-1 to TRBJ2-3; the match to TRBD2 covers 8 bases. The CDR3 extends over 14 amino acids. With V trimmed by 6 bases and J by 0 bases, 5 bases remained unmatched. The germline CDR1 and CDR2 sequences are SQVTM and ANQGSEA. The CDR3 loop reads CSVKTSASTDTQYF. CDR3 DNA sequence: TGCAGCGTCAAGACTAGCGCCAGCACAGATACGCAGTATTTT.

V is TRBV30 and J is TRBJ2-2; 7 bases align to TRBD2. This CDR3 region has 15 residues. V lost 1 base to trimming and J lost 4 bases; unmatched junction nucleotides: 6. Germline V CDR1 and CDR2: GTSNPN, SVGIG (reference sequence). CDR3 coding DNA: TGTGCCTGGAGTGGGGGGAGGGCACGCACCGGGGAGCTGTTTTTT. Protein sequence: CAWSGGRARTGELFF.

The rearrangement links TRBV18 to TRBJ2-5; D is unclear. Trimming shortened V by 4 bases and J by 1 base, and 7 bases separated the two germline ends. This CDR3 spans 13 amino acids. Germline V CDR1 and CDR2: KGHSH, LQKENI. The CDR3 DNA reads TGTGCCAGCTCACAGTCGACCCAAGAGACCCAGTACTTC. This codes for CASSQSTQETQYF.

The rearrangement links TRBV14 to TRBJ2-1; possibly TRBD2 for D (5 bases). The CDR3 is 14 amino acids. V gave up 1 base and J gave up 7 bases, with 11 bases separating them. Germline loops: CDR1 SGHDN, CDR2 FVKESK. This CDR3 reads CASSQVAGSNEQFF. For the CDR3, the DNA is TGTGCCAGCAGCCAAGTCGCGGGCTCTAATGAGCAGTTCTTC.

This chain links TRBV5-6 with TRBJ1-1; D ambiguous. The CDR3 runs to 12 residues. Trimming took 4 bases from V and 4 from J, leaving 8 bases between them. Germline loops: CDR1 SGHDT, CDR2 YYEEEE. For the CDR3, the DNA is TGTGCCAGCAGCGGACTGGGCACTGAAGCTTTCTTT. As protein: CASSGLGTEAFF. Filled out from reference TRBV5-6 and TRBJ1-1, the complete variable domain reads DAGVTQSPTHLIKTRGQQVTLRCSPKSGHDTVSWYQQALGQGPQFIFQYYEEEERQRGNFPDRFSGHQFPNYSSELNVNALLLGDSALYLCASSGLGTEAFFGQGTRLTVV.